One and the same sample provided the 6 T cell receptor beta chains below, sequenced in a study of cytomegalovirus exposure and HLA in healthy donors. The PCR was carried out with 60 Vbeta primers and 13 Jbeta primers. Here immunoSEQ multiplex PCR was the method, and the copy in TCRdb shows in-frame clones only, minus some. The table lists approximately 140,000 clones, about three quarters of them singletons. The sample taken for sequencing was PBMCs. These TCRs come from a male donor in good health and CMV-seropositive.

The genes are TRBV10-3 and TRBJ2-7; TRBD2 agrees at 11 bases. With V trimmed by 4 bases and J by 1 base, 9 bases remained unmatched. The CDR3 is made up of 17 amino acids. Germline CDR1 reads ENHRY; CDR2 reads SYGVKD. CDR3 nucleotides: TGTGCCATCAGTGGGTCGGGCCTAGCGGGAGGATCCTACGAGCAGTACTTC. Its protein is CAISGSGLAGGSYEQYF.

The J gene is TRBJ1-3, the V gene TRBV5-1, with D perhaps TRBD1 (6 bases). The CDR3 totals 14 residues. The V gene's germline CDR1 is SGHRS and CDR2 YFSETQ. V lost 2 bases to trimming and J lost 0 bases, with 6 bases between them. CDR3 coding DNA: TGCGCCAGCAGCTTACAGGGCTCTGGAAACACCATATATTTT. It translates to CASSLQGSGNTIYF. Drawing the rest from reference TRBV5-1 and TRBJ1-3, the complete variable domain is KAGVTQTPRYLIKTRGQQVTLSCSPISGHRSVSWYQQTPGQGLQFLFEYFSETQRNKGNFPGRFSGRQFSNSRSEMNVSTLELGDSALYLCASSLQGSGNTIYFGEGSWLTVV.

This CDR3 reads CASRRTGETDTQYF. CDR3 nucleotide sequence: TGCGCCAGCAGACGGACAGGGGAAACAGATACGCAGTATTTT. The chain links TRBV5-1 to TRBJ2-3; 9 nucleotides line up with TRBD1. Trimming took 5 bases from V and 3 from J; bases not matched to a gene: 4. The CDR3 length is 14 residues. Per the germline V gene, CDR1 is SGHRS and CDR2 is YFSETQ.

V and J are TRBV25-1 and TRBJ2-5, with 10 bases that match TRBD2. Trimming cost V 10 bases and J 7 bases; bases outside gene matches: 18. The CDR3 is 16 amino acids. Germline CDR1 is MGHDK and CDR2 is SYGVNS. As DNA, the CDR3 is TGTGCCACCCACACCCCGACTAGCGGGTCTACGGGGACCCAGTACTTC. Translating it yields CATHTPTSGSTGTQYF.

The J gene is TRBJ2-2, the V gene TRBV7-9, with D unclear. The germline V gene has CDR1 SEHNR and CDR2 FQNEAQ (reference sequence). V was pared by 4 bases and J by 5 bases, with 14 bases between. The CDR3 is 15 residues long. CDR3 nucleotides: TGTGCCAGCAGCTCAGGAAAACACTCAACCGGGGAGCTGTTTTTT. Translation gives CASSSGKHSTGELFF.

DNA for the CDR3: TGCGCCAGCAGTCTTATGGCAGAGCATTTT. Residues: CASSLMAEHF. The chain couples TRBV23-1 to TRBJ1-5; unclear D gene. TRBV23-1 falls under the ORF class, with uncertain function. The CDR3 runs 10 residues. The germline V and J ends were trimmed by 4 bases and 14 bases, with 9 bases remaining between them.